The T cell receptor beta chain described here comes from a study of shared clonotypes between healthy human individuals. Turning to the study itself: Used for every donor were three CD4 naive, three CD4 memory, two CD8 naive and one CD8 memory plate.

Libraries were prepared by immunoSEQ multiplex PCR; TCRdb keeps only in-frame clonotypes and omits some of them. The sample records roughly 2 million clones, less than 95% being singletons. As regards this clone: Other DNA sequences in this sample translate to the same CDR3.

V dropped 2 bases and J dropped 1; count of bases not matched to a gene: 0. The CDR3 is 14 amino acids. Germline CDR1 SGDLS, CDR2 YYNGEE. In the naive CD8 group, cells lacked CD45RO and were positively selected for CCR7, so terminally differentiated effector memory CD45RA+ cells were left out. Source material: naive CD8+ T cells sorted from blood. The receptor's source is a man between 18 and 29 years old in good health. This rearrangement joins TRBV9 to TRBJ2-5, with 9 nucleotides matching TRBD1. CDR3 nucleotides: TGTGCCAGCAGCGTGGGACAGGGCCAAGAGACCCAGTACTTC. This gives the protein CASSVGQGQETQYF.